This T cell receptor (beta chain) was recovered during a study of blood T cell repertoires in COVID-19. Study in general: Both acute and convalescent COVID-19 samples were obtained from the United States, Italy and Spain.

The CDR3 extends over 14 amino acids. Deletions cut 2 bases from V and 4 bases from J, with 6 bases between. Germline V gene sequence: CDR1 LGHDT, CDR2 YNNKEL (reference sequence). Profiled with immunoSEQ multiplex PCR; TCRdb holds only in-frame clones, not every one. The sample has some 170,000 clones, roughly 90% seen once; the top ten hold about 1.2%. The sample taken for sequencing was PBMCs or T cells enriched from blood (not recorded which). The chain recombines TRBV3-1 (or the pseudogene TRBV3-2) with TRBJ1-6; D call uncertain. The sequence was obtained from a human donor with acute COVID-19. The donor label of this sample is uncertain. CDR3 nucleotide sequence: TGTGCCAGCAGCCAATCCAGGTATAATTCACCCCTCCACTTT. Translated: CASSQSRYNSPLHF.